Shown below are 30 T cell receptor beta chains from a single sample sequenced in a study of cytomegalovirus exposure and HLA in healthy donors. In the PCR, 60 Vbeta and 13 Jbeta primers were used. Sequencing was performed with immunoSEQ multiplex PCR; in TCRdb, only in-frame clones are kept and a portion is missing. This sample carries about 140,000 clones, 76% of them seen once, and the ten largest clones take 1.5% to 2%. The sample comprised PBMCs. These receptors were taken from a man aged 35 to 55 in good health and CMV-seronegative.

This chain connects TRBV5-4 to TRBJ1-1; possible D gene TRBD1, 6 bases. The CDR3 contains 15 residues. V was pared by 3 bases and J by 2 bases, with 14 bases between. Germline V gene lookup returns CDR1 SGHNT and CDR2 YYREEE (reference sequence). In DNA form, the CDR3 reads TGTGCCAGCAGCTCGGGGGGGGGCCCTAACACTGAAGCTTTCTTT. This translates into CASSSGGGPNTEAFF.

This clone has only one observation. This sample also contains other DNA sequences that code for the same CDR3. V usage is TRBV7-2 and J usage is TRBJ1-2, with D tentatively TRBD1 (5 bases). This CDR3 is 13 amino acids long. From germline, CDR1 is SGHTA and CDR2 FQGNSA. V gave up 4 bases and J gave up 2 bases, with 8 bases separating them. This CDR3 is CASSSGQNYGYTF. The CDR3 DNA is TGTGCCAGCAGCTCAGGGCAGAACTATGGCTACACCTTC.

V and J are TRBV28 and TRBJ1-6; no clear D gene. With 2 bases removed from V and 5 bases from J, the gap between germline ends came to 10 bases. CDR3 length: 15 amino acids. Germline V gives CDR1 MDHEN, CDR2 SYDVKM. The CDR3: CASSLQGGDNSPLHF. In DNA, the CDR3 is TGTGCCAGCAGTTTACAAGGCGGGGATAATTCACCCCTCCACTTT. Looking up the rest from reference TRBV28 and TRBJ1-6 gives the full variable domain: DVKVTQSSRYLVKRTGEKVFLECVQDMDHENMFWYRQDPGLGLRLIYFSYDVKMKEKGDIPEGYSVSREKKERFSLILESASTNQTSMYLCASSLQGGDNSPLHFGNGTRLTVT.

This chain uses TRBV19 with TRBJ2-7; possible D gene TRBD1, 6 bases. CDR1 LNHDA and CDR2 SQIVND come from the germline V gene (reference sequence). The CDR3 has 16 amino acids. Trimming left V 3 bases short and J 0 bases short, with 15 bases between. The CDR3 DNA is TGTGCCAGTAGTATGGGGTCTCAGGGGAACTCCTACGAGCAGTACTTC. Translating gives CASSMGSQGNSYEQYF.

This clone was seen a few times. CDR3 residues: CASSSRRLDSGANVLTF. In DNA form, the CDR3 reads TGTGCCAGTAGTTCGAGGAGACTAGACTCTGGGGCCAACGTCCTGACTTTC. V and J are TRBV19 and TRBJ2-6; tentative D call: TRBD2 (6 bases). The V end lost 5 bases, the J end lost 0 bases, and 14 bases lay between the germline ends. CDR3 length: 17 amino acids. Germline V CDR1 and CDR2: LNHDA, SQIVND (reference sequence).

This clone was detected once. The chain joins TRBV28 to TRBJ2-1; D perhaps matches TRBD1 (6 bases). The germline gives CDR1 MDHEN, CDR2 SYDVKM. This CDR3 is 14 amino acids long. Between the trimmed V and J ends, which lost 7 bases and 6 bases, there was a span of 16 bases. The CDR3 nucleotides read TGTGCCAGCATCCCGGGACAAAGTGTCAATGAGCAGTTCTTC. Amino acids: CASIPGQSVNEQFF. The entire variable domain, with the rest obtained from reference TRBV28 and TRBJ2-1, is as follows: DVKVTQSSRYLVKRTGEKVFLECVQDMDHENMFWYRQDPGLGLRLIYFSYDVKMKEKGDIPEGYSVSREKKERFSLILESASTNQTSMYLCASIPGQSVNEQFFGPGTRLTVL.

The V call is TRBV18, the J call TRBJ2-7; D is possibly TRBD2 (6 bases). CDR3 length: 15 amino acids. CDR1 and CDR2 from the germline V gene are KGHSH and LQKENI. V dropped 0 bases and J dropped 6 bases, with 15 bases sitting between them. CDR3 loop: CASSPPPGVGGEQYF. DNA of the CDR3: TGTGCCAGCTCACCACCCCCCGGGGTGGGGGGCGAGCAGTACTTC.

This chain joins TRBV15 and TRBJ1-2; 9 nucleotides match TRBD1. The germline V gene has CDR1 LNHNV and CDR2 YYDKDF (reference sequence). This CDR3 comprises 16 residues. V shed 3 bases, J shed 4 bases, and the junction held 9 bases outside the gene matches. CDR3 region: CATSSPSQGAGYGYTF. The CDR3 DNA follows: TGTGCCACCAGCAGCCCCTCACAGGGGGCGGGCTATGGCTACACCTTC.

This clone was recorded a few times. This rearrangement joins TRBV6-5 to TRBJ1-4; D is unclear. The V end was cut by 5 bases, the J end by 4 bases, with 11 bases between. Looked up from germline, CDR1 is MNHEY and CDR2 is SVGAGI. The CDR3 has 14 residues. The CDR3 DNA reads as TGTGCCAGCAGTGAAGGCGGAGGTAATGAAAAACTGTTTTTT. Amino acids: CASSEGGGNEKLFF.

This clone came up once. The chain employs TRBV4-3 and TRBJ2-1; D not resolved. Trimming stripped 0 bases from V and 10 bases from J, with 10 bases between. From germline, CDR1 is LGHNA and CDR2 YSLEER. This CDR3 spans 13 amino acids. In DNA form, the CDR3 reads TGCGCCAGCAGCCAAGATTTCGGGTACGAGCAGTTCTTC. It yields the protein CASSQDFGYEQFF.

The chain links TRBV10-1 to TRBJ1-6; weak D call: TRBD1 (6 bases). The ends were cut back, 8 bases at V and 8 bases at J, with 10 bases in the middle. The CDR3 covers 12 residues. The germline V gene encodes CDR1 WNHNN and CDR2 SYGVQD (reference sequence). CDR3: CASHRDHSPLHF. CDR3 DNA sequence: TGCGCCAGCCACAGGGACCATTCACCCCTCCACTTT.

V usage is TRBV9 and J usage is TRBJ1-5; no definite D call. V lost 1 base, J lost 2 bases, and 13 bases lay in between. The CDR3 consists of 16 residues. In germline, CDR1 is SGDLS, CDR2 YYNGEE. DNA of the CDR3: TGTGCCAGCAGCGTACTCGACGGGGTTGGCAATCAGCCCCAGCATTTT. Its translation: CASSVLDGVGNQPQHF.

This sequence joins TRBV19 and TRBJ1-2; unclear D gene. The CDR3 totals 12 residues. Trimming stripped 3 bases from V and 13 bases from J, with 15 bases between. The germline V gene encodes CDR1 LNHDA and CDR2 SQIVND (reference sequence). In DNA, the CDR3 is TGTGCCAGTAGTATGGCGGGGTTTAAAGGCACCTTC. It specifies CASSMAGFKGTF.

This chain connects TRBV29-1 to TRBJ1-2; 9 nucleotides align to TRBD1. Germline V gene data show CDR1 as SQVTM and CDR2 as ANQGSEA. This CDR3 comprises 15 residues. V trimming: 1 base; J trimming: 6 bases; junction bases outside the gene matches: 9. The CDR3 region is CSVEAPGTGFNGYTF. In nucleotides, the CDR3 is TGCAGCGTTGAAGCCCCCGGGACAGGGTTCAATGGCTACACCTTC. Full variable domain (rest looked up from reference TRBV29-1 and TRBJ1-2): SAVISQKPSRDICQRGTSLTIQCQVDSQVTMMFWYRQQPGQSLTLIATANQGSEATYESGFVIDKFPISRPNLTFSTLTVSNMSPEDSSIYLCSVEAPGTGFNGYTFGSGTRLTVV.

This chain joins TRBV7-9 and TRBJ1-1, with D possibly TRBD1 on 5 matching bases. The germline V gene has CDR1 SEHNR and CDR2 FQNEAQ (reference sequence). The CDR3 loop spans 14 amino acids. The ends were cut back, 3 bases at V and 1 base at J, with 9 bases in the middle. The CDR3 spells CASSFRGGNTEAFF. The CDR3 DNA reads TGTGCCAGCAGCTTTCGGGGGGGGAACACTGAAGCTTTCTTT. The full variable domain, rest sourced from reference TRBV7-9 and TRBJ1-1, is DTGVSQNPRHKITKRGQNVTFRCDPISEHNRLYWYRQTLGQGPEFLTYFQNEAQLEKSRLLSDRFSAERPKGSFSTLEIQRTEQGDSAMYLCASSFRGGNTEAFFGQGTRLTVV.

This rearrangement joins TRBV19 to TRBJ2-7; D might be TRBD2 (6 bases). The V and J ends lost 6 bases and 3 bases respectively, with 15 bases between them. The length of the CDR3 is 14 residues. CDR1 is LNHDA, CDR2 SQIVND, per germline (reference sequence). The CDR3 nucleotides are TGTGCCAGTAGAACTCGGGACTCGAGCTACGAGCAGTACTTC. Translated, it gives CASRTRDSSYEQYF.

The chain uses TRBV18 and TRBJ1-3; possibly TRBD1 for D (6 bases). Germline-derived CDR1 and CDR2 are KGHSH and LQKENI. Trimming removed 3 bases from V and 3 bases from J, with 12 bases in between. The CDR3 loop spans 15 amino acids. The CDR3, as DNA: TGTGCCAGCTCACCTGCTGGGGGCGGTGGAAACACCATATATTTT. This sequence encodes CASSPAGGGGNTIYF.

The V and J genes are TRBV5-1 and TRBJ2-6; D may be TRBD2 (6 bases). CDR1 and CDR2 from the germline V gene are SGHRS and YFSETQ. The CDR3 has 19 residues. Trimming removed 4 bases at V and 4 bases at J, with 24 bases between. The CDR3 coding sequence is TGCGCCAGCAGCCTCAGTGAGGCGGGAAAATTTACGGGGGCCAACGTCCTGACTTTC. Encoded protein: CASSLSEAGKFTGANVLTF.

This clone occurred a few times. V gene TRBV4-1 combines with J gene TRBJ1-3; D remains ambiguous. V lost 3 bases and J 8 bases, leaving 14 bases between the germline ends. This CDR3 contains 14 residues. CDR1 and CDR2 from the germline V gene are MGHRA and YSYEKL. This chain's CDR3 is CASSQTGIVDTIYF. The CDR3 DNA follows: TGCGCCAGCAGCCAGACGGGGATCGTTGACACCATATATTTT.

As concerns this clone: An end of the junction does not agree with germline; a read error may underlie this. V and J are TRBV6-4 and TRBJ2-4, with a tentative D call TRBD1 (5 bases). Germline CDR1 is MRHNA and CDR2 is SNTAGT. The CDR3 runs 14 residues. The CDR3 region has the DNA TGTGCCAGCAGTTTCGACAGTGCCAAAAACAGTCAGTACTTC. It encodes CASSFDSAKNSQYF.

The gene calls are TRBV5-4 and TRBJ2-7; D unresolved. Germline values: CDR1 SGHNT, CDR2 YYREEE (reference sequence). V lost 4 bases, J lost 6 bases, and 23 bases lay in between. The length of the CDR3 is 16 residues. In nucleotides, the CDR3 is TGTGCCAGCAGCCCCGACCCGACTCTAGTACCCTCCGAGCAGTACTTC. It specifies CASSPDPTLVPSEQYF.

The chain joins TRBV6-6 to TRBJ1-2; D is unresolved. The V gene's germline CDR1 is MNHNY and CDR2 SVGAGI (reference sequence). This CDR3 contains 16 residues. V gave up 0 bases and J gave up 2 bases, with 13 bases separating them. This CDR3 reads CASSYSLEGGNYGYTF. CDR3 bases: TGTGCCAGCAGTTACTCGCTCGAGGGAGGGAACTATGGCTACACCTTC.

This rearrangement joins TRBV7-6 to TRBJ2-7; D ambiguous. This CDR3 region has 14 residues. Germline CDR1 and CDR2: SGHVS and FNYEAQ. With 1 base removed from V and 1 base from J, the gap between germline ends came to 8 bases. The CDR3, as DNA: TGTGCCAGCAGCTTAGGTCGGGTTTCCTACGAGCAGTACTTC. It is translated as CASSLGRVSYEQYF.

The rearrangement joins TRBV7-6 to TRBJ2-3, with TRBD2 identical over 12 bases. Germline-derived CDR1 and CDR2 are SGHVS and FNYEAQ. J gave up 1 base and V 1 base, and 6 bases lay outside the gene matches. The CDR3 contains 18 residues. CDR3 residues: CASSLVASGGAGTDTQYF. As DNA, the CDR3 is TGTGCCAGCAGCTTAGTGGCTAGCGGGGGGGCTGGCACAGATACGCAGTATTTT.

V is TRBV4-2 and J is TRBJ2-7, with 8 positions matching TRBD2. The CDR3 covers 15 residues. Germline-derived CDR1 and CDR2 are LGHNA and YNFKEQ. V shed 1 base, J shed 1 base, and the junction held 3 bases outside the gene matches. The CDR3 spells CASSQVAGGSYEQYF. CDR3 sequence (DNA): TGTGCCAGCAGCCAAGTGGCGGGGGGATCCTACGAGCAGTACTTC.

The chain has TRBV5-4 and TRBJ2-7, with 8 bases aligning to TRBD2. The CDR3 totals 15 residues. J was trimmed by 2 bases and V by 4 bases; bases with no gene match: 8. The germline gives CDR1 SGHNT, CDR2 YYREEE (reference sequence). CDR3 nucleotides: TGTGCCAGCAGCACCCGTAGCGGGGCCCCCTACGAGCAGTACTTC. This gives the protein CASSTRSGAPYEQYF.

V is TRBV18 and J is TRBJ2-2, with TRBD1 matching 12 bases. Germline V CDR1 and CDR2: KGHSH, LQKENI. The CDR3 is 16 amino acids. Unmatched junction bases numbered 1, after V lost 5 bases and J lost 0 bases. CDR3 region: CASSGTGGANTGELFF. For the CDR3, the DNA is TGTGCCAGCTCAGGGACAGGGGGCGCGAACACCGGGGAGCTGTTTTTT.

This rearrangement joins TRBV5-6 to TRBJ1-1, with 8 bases identical to TRBD1. CDR1 is SGHDT and CDR2 is YYEEEE in the germline V gene. J gave up 1 base and V 5 bases, and 4 bases lay outside the gene matches. There are 14 residues in the CDR3. The CDR3 here is CASRLTGENTEAFF. The CDR3 coding sequence is TGTGCCAGCAGACTGACAGGGGAGAACACTGAAGCTTTCTTT.

The J gene is TRBJ1-1, the V gene TRBV11-2; D remains ambiguous. The length of the CDR3 is 12 residues. Trimming took off 0 bases at V and 8 bases at J, with 7 bases between the two ends. Germline-derived CDR1 and CDR2 are SGHAT and FQNNGV. CDR3 in amino acids: CASSLDVREAFF. CDR3 in DNA: TGTGCCAGCAGCTTAGACGTCAGGGAAGCTTTCTTT.

This clone was observed a handful of times. The V and J genes are TRBV28 and TRBJ2-1; D is possibly TRBD1 (6 bases). This CDR3 has 12 residues. Trimming shortened V by 6 bases and J by 12 bases, and 15 bases separated the two germline ends. Germline V gives CDR1 MDHEN, CDR2 SYDVKM. The CDR3 reads CASSLTGFWQFF. CDR3 nucleotide sequence: TGTGCCAGCAGCCTTACAGGGTTTTGGCAGTTCTTC.